A single sample is the source of the 16 T cell receptor beta chains below, sequenced in a study of blood T cell repertoires in COVID-19. Method: immunoSEQ multiplex PCR; TCRdb's copy keeps in-frame clones and lacks some. The sample lists about 260,000 clones; approximately 86% were seen once. The specimen sequenced was peripheral blood. The receptors come from a young man with active or convalescent COVID-19.

This chain uses TRBV6-2 or TRBV6-3 with TRBJ1-5, with 8 bases lining up with TRBD1. CDR3 length: 15 residues. CDR1 MNHEY and CDR2 SVGEGT come from the germline V gene. V was clipped by 4 bases and J by 5 bases; unmatched bases: 7. The CDR3 nucleotides read TGTGCCAGCAGTTCCAAAGACAGGGGTTATCAGCCCCAGCATTTT. It translates to CASSSKDRGYQPQHF.

The chain recombines TRBV3-1 (or the pseudogene TRBV3-2) with TRBJ1-4, with D perhaps matching TRBD1 (5 bases). The ends were cut back, 2 bases at V and 12 bases at J, with 10 bases in the middle. The CDR3 is 12 amino acids. Germline values: CDR1 LGHDT, CDR2 YNNKEL (reference sequence). The CDR3 loop is CASSQTDTELFF. CDR3 coding DNA: TGTGCCAGCAGCCAAACGGACACAGAACTGTTTTTT.

This clone is medium-sized. This chain links TRBV12-5 with TRBJ2-2, with 7 nucleotides matching TRBD1. Unmatched junction bases numbered 9, after V lost 4 bases and J lost 7 bases. Germline V gene sequence: CDR1 LGHNT, CDR2 FRNRAP. CDR3 length: 15 amino acids. CDR3 bases: TGTGCTAGTGGTTCCACCACAACAGGGGTCGGGGAGCTGTTTTTT. This translates into CASGSTTTGVGELFF.

The V call is TRBV5-1, the J call TRBJ2-2; a weak D match, TRBD2 (5 bases). Germline V gives CDR1 SGHRS, CDR2 YFSETQ. The CDR3 consists of 16 residues. V was shortened by 2 bases and J by 6 bases, with 17 bases between the two germline ends. The CDR3 sequence is CASSFNRLAIAGELFF. The CDR3 coding sequence is TGCGCCAGCAGCTTTAATCGGCTAGCAATCGCCGGGGAGCTGTTTTTT.

The genes are TRBV7-8 and TRBJ2-7; a weak D match, TRBD1 (6 bases). Germline assignment: CDR1 SGHVS and CDR2 FQNEAQ. V was cut by 0 bases and J by 4 bases, with 13 bases left in between. The CDR3 sequence is 15 residues long. The CDR3 sequence: CASSLATGKGYEQYF. CDR3 bases: TGTGCCAGCAGCTTAGCTACAGGGAAAGGGTACGAGCAGTACTTC.

J is TRBJ1-1 and V is TRBV5-1, with unresolved D. Germline CDR1 and CDR2: SGHRS and YFSETQ. CDR3 length: 14 amino acids. Trimming removed 0 bases at V and 4 bases at J, with 10 bases between. The CDR3 reads CASSLAADGTEAFF. The CDR3 region has the DNA TGCGCCAGCAGCTTGGCAGCGGATGGCACTGAAGCTTTCTTT.

This rearrangement joins TRBV7-2 to TRBJ1-3, with D possibly matching TRBD1 (5 bases). The CDR3 covers 14 residues. Germline V gene data show CDR1 as SGHTA and CDR2 as FQGNSA. The V end lost 4 bases, the J end lost 4 bases, and 11 bases lay between the germline ends. CDR3 sequence reads: CASSSGTLGNTIYF. The CDR3 nucleotides are TGTGCCAGCAGCTCCGGGACTTTGGGAAACACCATATATTTT.

V gene TRBV29-1 combines with J gene TRBJ1-6; the D gene is possibly TRBD1 (5 bases). V was cut by 7 bases and J by 14 bases, with 15 bases left in between. Germline assignment: CDR1 SQVTM and CDR2 ANQGSEA. The CDR3 spans 11 residues. This CDR3 reads CSGDRGWTLHF. The CDR3 region has the DNA TGCAGCGGGGACCGGGGGTGGACCCTCCACTTT.

The rearrangement links TRBV7-6 to TRBJ2-7; TRBD1 aligns across 9 bases. From germline, CDR1 is SGHVS and CDR2 FNYEAQ. The CDR3 totals 20 residues. V lost 2 bases to trimming and J lost 3 bases; unmatched junction nucleotides: 20. CDR3 sequence: CASSLSLLTGTGNSLYEQYF. CDR3 nucleotide sequence: TGTGCCAGCAGCTTAAGTCTGTTGACCGGGACAGGGAATTCTCTCTACGAGCAGTACTTC.

The chain recombines TRBV5-1 with TRBJ2-5; 7 bases are shared with TRBD1. The CDR3 is 12 amino acids. Germline CDR1 reads SGHRS; CDR2 reads YFSETQ. The junction had 3 bases not matched to a gene; V was cut back by 5 bases and J by 5 bases. The CDR3 here is CASRKGAETQYF. CDR3 nucleotides: TGCGCCAGCAGGAAGGGGGCTGAGACCCAGTACTTC.

The CDR3 protein is CASSLNPRDNNEQFF. The CDR3 coding sequence is TGTGCCAGCAGCTTAAACCCCAGGGATAACAATGAGCAGTTCTTC. The chain employs TRBV7-3 and TRBJ2-1, with D maybe TRBD1 (5 bases). CDR1 is SGHTA and CDR2 is FQGTGA in the germline V gene. The V gene lost 1 base and the J gene lost 5 bases, with 12 bases spanning the gap. This CDR3 is 15 amino acids long. Together with reference TRBV7-3 and TRBJ2-1, the CDR3 gives the full variable domain: GAGVSQTPSNKVTEKGKYVELRCDPISGHTALYWYRQSLGQGPEFLIYFQGTGAADDSGLPNDRFFAVRPEGSVSTLKIQRTERGDSAVYLCASSLNPRDNNEQFFGPGTRLTVL.

This chain links TRBV19 with TRBJ1-1; TRBD1 might be the D (5 bases). There are 14 residues in the CDR3. Germline V CDR1 and CDR2: LNHDA, SQIVND (reference sequence). V lost 3 bases and J 7 bases, leaving 15 bases between the germline ends. Here the CDR3 reads CASSMAGPTREAFF. CDR3 in DNA: TGTGCCAGTAGTATGGCAGGGCCGACACGTGAAGCTTTCTTT.

V gene TRBV30 combines with J gene TRBJ2-3; possible D gene TRBD1, 6 bases. Germline V CDR1 and CDR2: GTSNPN, SVGIG (reference sequence). With 2 bases removed from V and 1 base from J, the gap between germline ends came to 19 bases. CDR3 length: 17 amino acids. DNA for the CDR3: TGTGCCTGGAGTCCACTCCAGGGGAAGCCAGGCACAGATACGCAGTATTTT. Protein: CAWSPLQGKPGTDTQYF.

This chain connects TRBV5-6 to TRBJ1-4, with 8 positions matching TRBD1. The CDR3 loop spans 14 amino acids. V lost 6 bases to trimming and J lost 5 bases; unmatched junction nucleotides: 6. From germline, CDR1 is SGHDT and CDR2 YYEEEE. CDR3 bases: TGTGCCAGCACTCGGACAGGGAGAAATGAAAAACTGTTTTTT. Amino acid sequence: CASTRTGRNEKLFF. Full variable domain (missing parts from reference TRBV5-6 and TRBJ1-4): DAGVTQSPTHLIKTRGQQVTLRCSPKSGHDTVSWYQQALGQGPQFIFQYYEEEERQRGNFPDRFSGHQFPNYSSELNVNALLLGDSALYLCASTRTGRNEKLFFGSGTQLSVL.

The chain has TRBV15 and TRBJ1-3; D possibly corresponds to TRBD1 (5 bases). With 4 bases removed from V and 0 bases from J, the gap between germline ends came to 10 bases. The CDR3 is 15 amino acids. Per germline, CDR1 LNHNV and CDR2 YYDKDF (reference sequence). As DNA, the CDR3 is TGTGCCACCAGCATTGGGGCAGCCTCTGGAAACACCATATATTTT. It specifies CATSIGAASGNTIYF.

The chain is built from TRBV19 and TRBJ1-1, with D perhaps matching TRBD1 (5 bases). This CDR3 region has 14 residues. The V gene lost 9 bases and the J gene lost 1 base, with 15 bases spanning the gap. Germline V gene sequence: CDR1 LNHDA, CDR2 SQIVND (reference sequence). The CDR3 sequence is CASTLARANTEAFF. DNA of the CDR3: TGTGCCAGCACTCTGGCCAGGGCGAACACTGAAGCTTTCTTT.